The rows below give T cell receptor beta chains drawn from one sample of a study of blood T cell repertoires in COVID-19. Using immunoSEQ multiplex PCR, the repertoire was profiled, and TCRdb retains in-frame clones only, with some absent. The table shows 60,000 to 70,000 clones, with around 90% occurring only once. The sample was peripheral blood. The receptors shown here come from a human donor with active COVID-19. The donor label of this sample is uncertain. Each CDR3 is given with its conserved first and last residue. The order of the fields is V gene, J gene, D gene, clone size, CDR3 length, CDR3 protein, CDR3 DNA. A D gene is named only where the DNA matches it firmly. Expanded clones get a size class; other rows say once, few or many, or leave the size out.

>TRBV6-2/TRBV6-3|TRBJ1-1|TRBD1|few|14
CASSYRGGRTEAFF
TGTGCCAGCAGTTACAGAGGGGGCCGCACTGAAGCTTTCTTT
>TRBV7-2|TRBJ1-1|TRBD1|-|19
CASSLAPPGQGRANTEAFF
TGTGCCAGCAGCTTAGCGCCTCCGGGACAGGGGAGAGCCAACACTGAAGCTTTCTTT
>TRBV14|TRBJ2-1|-|-|17
CASSQDKGRGRRDEQFF
TGTGCCAGCAGCCAAGATAAGGGCAGGGGTCGCCGTGATGAGCAGTTCTTC
>TRBV28|TRBJ1-1|-|-|13
CASSPRADTEAFF
TGTGCCAGCAGCCCCAGGGCGGACACTGAAGCTTTCTTT
>TRBV2|TRBJ2-7|TRBD1|-|14
CASPPGTGPYEQYF
TGTGCCAGCCCTCCTGGGACAGGGCCCTACGAGCAGTACTTC
>TRBV3-1/TRBV3-2|TRBJ2-5|-|-|16
CASSFTGQRGKETQYF
TGTGCCAGCAGCTTCACAGGGCAACGGGGTAAAGAGACCCAGTACTTC
>TRBV5-4|TRBJ2-3|TRBD2|-|17
CASSQVWGRGTPNTQYF
TGTGCCAGCAGCCAGGTTTGGGGGAGGGGAACTCCTAATACGCAGTATTTT
>TRBV15|TRBJ1-2|-|once|15
CATSSLPGTPEGYTF
TGTGCCACCAGCAGCCTCCCCGGGACACCCGAAGGCTACACCTTC
>TRBV19|TRBJ2-1|-|-|13
CASSIGTLDEQFF
TGTGCCAGTAGTATAGGGACATTAGATGAGCAGTTCTTC
>TRBV29-1|TRBJ2-3|-|-|12
CSVVSGTDTQYF
TGCAGCGTCGTGAGCGGCACAGATACGCAGTATTTT
>TRBV4-3|TRBJ2-1|TRBD2|-|13
CASSQDRRGLQFF
TGCGCCAGCAGCCAAGATCGTAGGGGACTACAGTTCTTC
>TRBV5-8|TRBJ1-6|TRBD1|once|14
CASSLGQGVSPLHF
TGTGCCAGCAGCTTGGGGCAGGGGGTCTCACCCCTCCACTTT
>TRBV7-2|TRBJ2-1|-|-|14
CASSPAGLRNEQFF
TGTGCCAGCAGCCCCGCAGGGTTAAGAAATGAGCAGTTCTTC
>TRBV18|TRBJ2-7|-|-|14
CASSPRPSPYEQYF
TGTGCCAGCTCACCACGGCCTAGCCCCTACGAGCAGTACTTC
>TRBV6-5|TRBJ2-7|-|once|14
CASGSWEPANEQYF
TGTGCCAGCGGCAGCTGGGAGCCTGCCAACGAGCAGTACTTC
>TRBV4-2|TRBJ2-2|TRBD1|-|16
CASSQGTGTNTGELFF
TGTGCCAGCAGCCAAGGGACAGGCACGAACACCGGGGAGCTGTTTTTT
>TRBV9|TRBJ2-7|TRBD1|-|15
CASSGVQGPGGEQYF
TGTGCCAGCAGCGGAGTACAGGGTCCAGGGGGCGAGCAGTACTTC
>TRBV28|TRBJ1-1|-|once|15
CASSIRPPWNTEAFF
TGTGCCAGCAGTATCCGTCCCCCGTGGAACACTGAAGCTTTCTTT
>TRBV7-9|TRBJ1-6|-|-|15
CASSPLGTENSPLHF
TGTGCCAGCAGCCCCCTGGGCACAGAAAATTCACCCCTCCACTTT
>TRBV6-5|TRBJ1-3|TRBD1|-|16
CASSYSGQISGNTIYF
TGTGCCAGCAGTTACTCGGGACAGATCTCTGGAAACACCATATATTTT
>TRBV10-3|TRBJ2-1|TRBD2|-|12
CAIGGLGNEQFF
TGTGCCATCGGGGGACTAGGAAATGAGCAGTTCTTC
>TRBV28|TRBJ1-1|-|once|15
CASSRAGSMNTEAFF
TGTGCCAGCAGCCGTGCGGGCTCCATGAACACTGAAGCTTTCTTT
>TRBV18|TRBJ2-1|-|-|17
CASSPPGHPSSYNEQFF
TGTGCCAGCTCACCACCGGGACACCCGAGCTCCTACAATGAGCAGTTCTTC
>TRBV11-2|TRBJ1-4|TRBD1|-|15
CASSFLGQSNEKLFF
TGTGCCAGCAGCTTTTTGGGACAGTCTAATGAAAAACTGTTTTTT
>TRBV28|TRBJ2-7|TRBD2|-|14
CASSLISGRYEQYF
TGTGCCAGCAGTTTAATCAGCGGGAGGTACGAGCAGTACTTC
>TRBV11-2|TRBJ2-7|TRBD1|-|14
CASSPGQVSYEQYF
TGTGCCAGCAGCCCGGGACAGGTCTCCTACGAGCAGTACTTC
>TRBV7-7|TRBJ2-7|TRBD2|-|13
CASSFMAGDEQYF
TGTGCCAGCAGCTTCATGGCGGGGGACGAGCAGTACTTC
>TRBV7-3|TRBJ1-6|-|-|15
CASSPRLADNSPLHF
TGTGCCAGCAGCCCACGGTTAGCGGATAATTCACCCCTCCACTTT
>TRBV6-5|TRBJ1-5|TRBD1|few|15
CASSARTGANQPQHF
TGTGCCAGCAGCGCTAGGACAGGGGCTAATCAGCCCCAGCATTTT
>TRBV14|TRBJ1-1|-|-|17
CASSQVGAGVGNTEAFF
TGTGCCAGCAGCCAAGTGGGGGCTGGAGTTGGAAACACTGAAGCTTTCTTT
>TRBV10-3|TRBJ2-1|TRBD1|-|16
CAISEGFGARDSEQFF
TGTGCCATCAGTGAGGGCTTCGGGGCGAGGGACAGTGAGCAGTTCTTC
>TRBV7-9|TRBJ1-2|-|-|13
CASTLDTGNGYTF
TGTGCCAGCACCCTCGACACAGGGAATGGCTACACCTTC
>TRBV4-3|TRBJ1-4|-|-|16
CASSQGRGGIGEKLFF
TGCGCCAGCAGCCAAGGAAGGGGGGGTATTGGCGAAAAACTGTTTTTT
>TRBV19|TRBJ2-5|TRBD2|-|16
CASSIGLAGAQETQYF
TGTGCCAGTAGTATCGGACTAGCGGGAGCTCAAGAGACCCAGTACTTC
>TRBV7-2|TRBJ2-1|TRBD2|-|14
CASSKGLGVAEQFF
TGTGCCAGCAGCAAGGGACTAGGAGTCGCTGAGCAGTTCTTC
>TRBV7-9|TRBJ1-4|TRBD1|-|14
CASSLRQGGEKLFF
TGTGCCAGCAGCCTCCGACAGGGTGGTGAAAAACTGTTTTTT
>TRBV6-5|TRBJ2-5|-|-|14
CASSYNRYQETQYF
TGTGCCAGCAGTTATAACAGGTACCAAGAGACCCAGTACTTC
>TRBV6-2/TRBV6-3|TRBJ1-1|TRBD1|-|14
CASSPQGAVTEAFF
TGTGCCAGCAGTCCACAGGGGGCGGTCACTGAAGCTTTCTTT
>TRBV27|TRBJ2-7|TRBD2|-|16
CASSVRLAENPYEQYF
TGTGCCAGCAGTGTCCGACTAGCGGAGAACCCCTACGAGCAGTACTTC
>TRBV7-2|TRBJ2-5|TRBD2|-|19
CASSPGTSGGISLQETQYF
TGTGCCAGCAGCCCGGGGACTAGCGGCGGGATTAGCCTCCAAGAGACCCAGTACTTC
>TRBV5-1|TRBJ1-2|-|-|12
CASSPGGNGYTF
TGCGCCAGCAGCCCTGGGGGGAATGGCTACACCTTC
>TRBV18|TRBJ2-1|TRBD1|-|17
CASSPPDRVLAYNEQFF
TGTGCCAGCTCACCACCTGACAGGGTATTAGCCTACAATGAGCAGTTCTTC
>TRBV19|TRBJ2-2|-|once|13
CASRVRERGELFF
TGTGCCAGTAGGGTAAGGGAGCGCGGGGAGCTGTTTTTT
>TRBV18|TRBJ2-7|TRBD1|-|15
CASSLNTGTGDEQYF
TGTGCCAGCTCACTCAATACTGGGACAGGCGACGAGCAGTACTTC
>TRBV11-1|TRBJ2-1|-|-|15
CASSLDWTRANEQFF
TGTGCCAGCAGCTTAGATTGGACAAGAGCAAATGAGCAGTTCTTC
>TRBV7-9|TRBJ2-1|TRBD1|-|15
CASSLRTGAYNEQFF
TGTGCCAGCAGCTTAAGGACAGGGGCCTACAATGAGCAGTTCTTC
>TRBV6-2/TRBV6-3|TRBJ2-5|-|-|14
CASSYPDSQETQYF
TGTGCCAGCAGTTACCCGGACAGTCAAGAGACCCAGTACTTC